The next 15 T cell receptor beta chains were all read from a single sample in a study of CD8+ T cells in alopecia areata. The treatment was: oral pan-JAK inhibitor, 5-10 mg twice daily. As the sequencing template, cDNA was produced by extracting RNA and reverse transcribing it. The table came from immunoSEQ multiplex PCR; TCRdb's copy has only in-frame clones and leaves some out. The sample records roughly 220,000 clones, roughly 66% being singletons. The sample was CD4+ T cells sorted from blood, taken at approximately week 45, from a patient treated with tofacitinib. These receptors all stem from a human donor with alopecia areata.

This clone has a single count. V and J are TRBV5-1 and TRBJ2-2, with D tentatively TRBD2 (5 bases). The germline V gene has CDR1 SGHRS and CDR2 YFSETQ. CDR3 length: 15 residues. The V gene lost 0 bases and the J gene lost 4 bases, with 10 bases spanning the gap. CDR3 residues: CASSLARTRTGELFF. CDR3 DNA: TGCGCCAGCAGCTTGGCCAGGACTCGCACCGGGGAGCTGTTTTTT.

Here the CDR3 DNA reads TGCAGCGTTGGACAGCTGGCAGCTGGGGCCAACGTCCTGACTTTC. Translating gives CSVGQLAAGANVLTF. The J gene is TRBJ2-6, the V gene TRBV29-1; weak D call: TRBD1 (5 bases). Germline values: CDR1 SQVTM, CDR2 ANQGSEA. V was pared by 4 bases and J by 2 bases, with 12 bases between. The CDR3 sequence is 15 residues long.

The rearrangement joins TRBV30 to TRBJ2-1, with TRBD2 matching over 8 bases. Trimming cost V 5 bases and J 4 bases; bases outside gene matches: 7. Germline CDR1 is GTSNPN and CDR2 is SVGIG (reference sequence). The CDR3 runs to 14 residues. Written as DNA, the CDR3 is TGTGCCTGGGCGGGGGGTACCGAATACAATGAGCAGTTCTTC. Its translation: CAWAGGTEYNEQFF.

This clone was seen only a few times. The rearrangement uses TRBV29-1 and TRBJ2-3; 9 bases map to TRBD1. Germline lookup yields CDR1 SQVTM and CDR2 ANQGSEA. V lost 6 bases, J lost 2 bases, and 3 bases stayed unmatched. CDR3 size: 13 residues. The CDR3 DNA sequence: TGCAGCGTGGGGGACAGGGCCACAGATACGCAGTATTTT. It yields the protein CSVGDRATDTQYF.

The rearrangement links TRBV5-6 to TRBJ1-4; possible D gene TRBD1, 5 bases. The CDR3 spans 17 residues. V lost 0 bases and J 0 bases, leaving 12 bases between the germline ends. Germline V CDR1 and CDR2: SGHDT, YYEEEE. This chain's CDR3 is CASSLGRGLATNEKLFF. In nucleotides, the CDR3 is TGTGCCAGCAGCTTGGGTAGGGGCCTAGCAACTAATGAAAAACTGTTTTTT.

This clone has only a few counts. This chain uses TRBV29-1 with TRBJ1-1; no definite D call. V lost 7 bases to trimming and J lost 0 bases, with 6 bases between them. The CDR3 contains 11 residues. Germline loops: CDR1 SQVTM, CDR2 ANQGSEA. The CDR3 loop reads CSAEVNTEAFF. The CDR3 bases are TGCAGCGCCGAGGTGAACACTGAAGCTTTCTTT.

The rearrangement links TRBV4-1 to TRBJ2-7; TRBD2 is a possible D gene (5 bases). This CDR3 contains 16 residues. V was cut by 1 base and J by 2 bases, with 15 bases left in between. Germline values: CDR1 MGHRA, CDR2 YSYEKL. The CDR3 bases are TGCGCCAGCAGCCAAGTCGAGCGGCAATTCCCCTACGAGCAGTACTTC. It translates to CASSQVERQFPYEQYF.

The gene calls are TRBV29-1 and TRBJ1-1; 11 bases fit TRBD1. Losses at the gene ends were 6 bases for V and 1 base for J; bases not matched to a gene: 4. In germline, CDR1 is SQVTM, CDR2 ANQGSEA. CDR3 length equals 14 residues. CDR3 nucleotide sequence: TGCAGCGTCGCCGGGACAGGGGGGAACACTGAAGCTTTCTTT. Protein sequence: CSVAGTGGNTEAFF.

CDR3 residues: CASQGIGYTF. The CDR3 bases are TGTGCCAGCCAAGGAATTGGCTACACCTTC. The chain combines TRBV2 with TRBJ1-2; D is undetermined. There are 10 residues in the CDR3. CDR1 and CDR2 from the germline V gene are SNHLY and FYNNEI. Trimming took 8 bases from V and 7 from J, leaving 8 bases between them.

This chain connects TRBV7-2 to TRBJ1-5, with D possibly TRBD1 on 6 matching bases. The CDR3 loop spans 14 amino acids. With 1 base removed from V and 6 bases from J, the gap between germline ends came to 10 bases. From germline, CDR1 is SGHTA and CDR2 FQGNSA. The CDR3 reads CASSLVGGRQPQHF. The CDR3 nucleotides are TGTGCCAGCAGCTTAGTGGGGGGGCGTCAGCCCCAGCATTTT.

The chain uses TRBV2 and TRBJ2-3, with 16 bases fitting TRBD2. This CDR3 spans 18 amino acids. Germline-derived CDR1 and CDR2 are SNHLY and FYNNEI. J lost 7 bases, V lost 6 bases, and 13 bases had no gene match. Here the CDR3 DNA reads TGTGCCAGCAGCGGACCGGGACTAGCGGGGGGGCCGACCAATACGCAGTATTTT. Translating it yields CASSGPGLAGGPTNTQYF. The variable domain in full, completed from reference TRBV2 and TRBJ2-3, reads EPEVTQTPSHQVTQMGQEVILRCVPISNHLYFYWYRQILGQKVEFLVSFYNNEISEKSEIFDDQFSVERPDGSNFTLKIRSTKLEDSAMYFCASSGPGLAGGPTNTQYFGPGTRLTVL.

This clone has only a few counts. This chain joins TRBV30 and TRBJ1-2, with D unclear. V dropped 1 base and J dropped 4 bases, with 4 bases sitting between them. This CDR3 has 11 amino acids. CDR1 is GTSNPN and CDR2 is SVGIG in the germline V gene (reference sequence). The CDR3 spells CAWSAFYGYTF. Here the CDR3 DNA reads TGTGCCTGGAGTGCATTCTATGGCTACACCTTC.

The V gene is TRBV12-5, the J gene TRBJ1-2; no clear D gene. The CDR3 extends over 14 amino acids. Germline V gives CDR1 LGHNT, CDR2 FRNRAP. V lost 3 bases to trimming and J lost 8 bases, with 16 bases between them. The DNA of the CDR3 is TGTGCTAGTGGTTTCTTCCAAACAGCTGAGGGCTACACCTTC. Translation gives CASGFFQTAEGYTF.

V and J are TRBV2 and TRBJ1-2, with no clear D. Trimming removed 3 bases from V and 2 bases from J, with 7 bases in between. The CDR3 consists of 13 residues. Germline CDR1 is SNHLY and CDR2 is FYNNEI. The CDR3 is CASSDDQNYGYTF. In nucleotides, the CDR3 is TGTGCCAGCAGTGACGACCAGAACTATGGCTACACCTTC.

This sequence joins TRBV2 and TRBJ2-7, with 7 bases identical to TRBD1. The CDR3 is 11 amino acids. The trim removed 7 bases at V and 5 bases at J, leaving 2 bases unmatched. The germline V gene has CDR1 SNHLY and CDR2 FYNNEI. The CDR3 bases are TGTGCCAGCAAGGGGACAGACGAGCAGTACTTC. Translating it yields CASKGTDEQYF.